The 8 T cell receptor beta chains listed next were all sequenced from one sample in a study of cytomegalovirus exposure and HLA in healthy donors. PCR was performed using 60 Vbeta and 13 Jbeta primers. The protocol was immunoSEQ multiplex PCR, while the TCRdb copy is restricted to in-frame clones and leaves out a portion. The sample lists 150,000 to 200,000 clones, 70% to 90% occurring once. Sequenced: PBMCs. The origin of the receptors is a man between 18 and 35 years old in good health and CMV-seropositive.

The gene calls are TRBV2 and TRBJ1-5, with a tentative D call TRBD1 (5 bases). V lost 6 bases, J lost 5 bases, and 14 bases lay in between. The V gene's germline CDR1 is SNHLY and CDR2 FYNNEI. This CDR3 comprises 14 residues. CDR3 DNA: TGTGCCAGCAGGGAACCTCAGGGTCATCAGCCCCAGCATTTT. Encoded protein: CASREPQGHQPQHF. The full variable domain, completed using reference TRBV2 and TRBJ1-5, is EPEVTQTPSHQVTQMGQEVILRCVPISNHLYFYWYRQILGQKVEFLVSFYNNEISEKSEIFDDQFSVERPDGSNFTLKIRSTKLEDSAMYFCASREPQGHQPQHFGDGTRLSIL.

The gene calls are TRBV4-1 and TRBJ2-3; 12 bases align to TRBD2. Per germline, CDR1 MGHRA and CDR2 YSYEKL. CDR3 length: 17 amino acids. J lost 5 bases, V lost 0 bases, and 6 bases had no gene match. CDR3 residues: CASSQDWLAGGKDTQYF. CDR3 nucleotide sequence: TGCGCCAGCAGCCAAGATTGGCTAGCGGGGGGGAAAGATACGCAGTATTTT.

The V and J genes are TRBV19 and TRBJ2-5; perhaps TRBD2 as D (6 bases). Germline V gene lookup returns CDR1 LNHDA and CDR2 SQIVND (reference sequence). The CDR3 length is 15 residues. V was shortened by 0 bases and J by 4 bases, with 12 bases between the two germline ends. CDR3 nucleotides: TGTGCCAGTAGTATAGATCCGGGGGTTCCAGAGACCCAGTACTTC. It is translated as CASSIDPGVPETQYF.

The table lists this clone with a count of one. The rearrangement links TRBV6-5 to TRBJ1-3, with D perhaps TRBD1 (5 bases). This CDR3 spans 16 amino acids. Germline V lookup: CDR1 MNHEY, CDR2 SVGAGI. V gave up 2 bases and J gave up 3 bases, with 14 bases separating them. The CDR3 here is CASSYGAGLGGNTIYF. The CDR3 DNA reads as TGTGCCAGCAGTTACGGGGCAGGGCTGGGTGGAAACACCATATATTTT.

V usage is TRBV28 and J usage is TRBJ2-3, with D possibly TRBD1 on 5 matching bases. V was clipped by 5 bases and J by 2 bases, with 17 bases between them. This CDR3 is built from 16 residues. CDR1 is MDHEN, CDR2 SYDVKM, per germline. CDR3 amino acids: CASSPRTIRTTDTQYF. The CDR3 nucleotides are TGTGCCAGCAGTCCCCGGACAATACGGACCACAGATACGCAGTATTTT. Drawing the rest from reference TRBV28 and TRBJ2-3, the complete variable domain is DVKVTQSSRYLVKRTGEKVFLECVQDMDHENMFWYRQDPGLGLRLIYFSYDVKMKEKGDIPEGYSVSREKKERFSLILESASTNQTSMYLCASSPRTIRTTDTQYFGPGTRLTVL.

The chain combines TRBV30 with TRBJ1-2; possibly TRBD1 for D (5 bases). Germline CDR1 GTSNPN, CDR2 SVGIG (reference sequence). The CDR3 sequence is 11 residues long. Trimming removed 2 bases from V and 14 bases from J, with 15 bases in between. The CDR3 region has the DNA TGTGCCTGGAGTTATCAGGGTGAGAGGACCTTC. Translating it yields CAWSYQGERTF.

This clone appeared a few times. CDR3 sequence reads: CATSREAGEAYEQYF. The CDR3 bases are TGTGCCACCAGCAGGGAAGCGGGGGAAGCTTACGAGCAGTACTTC. This chain connects TRBV15 to TRBJ2-7; 8 nucleotides line up with TRBD2. Trimming took 3 bases from V and 4 from J; bases not matched to a gene: 8. CDR3 length: 15 residues. CDR1 is LNHNV, CDR2 YYDKDF, per germline (reference sequence).

This chain joins TRBV14 and TRBJ2-1; 11 bases align to TRBD1. CDR1 is SGHDN and CDR2 is FVKESK in the germline V gene. Trimming removed 1 base from V and 5 bases from J; junction bases left unmatched: 1. The length of the CDR3 is 15 residues. The CDR3 coding sequence is TGTGCCAGCAGCCAAGTGGGACAGGGGGACAATGAGCAGTTCTTC. Its translation: CASSQVGQGDNEQFF.